This passage covers 24 T cell receptor beta chains from one sample sequenced in a study of human T cells and chemical hapten exposure. TCRdb re-derived calls from the RACE reads in MiXCR, one entry per CDR3 protein. The sample contains around 380,000 distinct CDR3 sequences, approximately 5.1% of which appear only once. Noted time point: patch test 1, 2 weeks after DPC sensitization. Treatment here: therapeutic diphenylcyclopropenone sensitization with weekly scalp DPC. The sequenced sample was whole blood, obtained in connection with sensitization to the hapten diphenylcyclopropenone (DPC). Source of these receptors: a woman in her forties or fifties with alopecia areata. Some clones in this sample may be carry-over from other donors' samples.

This clonotype has ten or more counts. The V and J genes are TRBV29-1 and TRBJ1-1, with unresolved D. Trimming left V 8 bases short and J 3 bases short, with 16 bases between. The CDR3 sequence is 13 residues long. Germline CDR1 is SQVTM and CDR2 is ANQGSEA. CDR3 in amino acids: CSTRPDLYTEAFF. DNA for the CDR3: TGCAGCACCCGGCCGGACTTGTACACTGAAGCTTTCTTT.

This sequence joins TRBV19 and TRBJ1-5; D might be TRBD1 (5 bases). V lost 3 bases and J 6 bases, leaving 15 bases between the germline ends. Germline V gene sequence: CDR1 LNHDA, CDR2 SQIVND (reference sequence). The CDR3 runs to 15 residues. For the CDR3, the DNA is TGTGCCAGTAGTATCCCCGGGGGGAAGCCTCAGCCCCAGCATTTT. Its protein is CASSIPGGKPQPQHF.

The table lists this clonotype with many counts. This rearrangement joins TRBV11-2 to TRBJ2-7; 9 bases are shared with TRBD1. Germline values: CDR1 SGHAT, CDR2 FQNNGV. The J segment lost 6 bases and the V segment lost 5 bases, leaving 14 bases of the junction unmatched. The CDR3 totals 16 residues. The CDR3 region has the DNA TGTGCCAGCAGCCGATGGGCCGGGACAGGGATCCTCGAGCAGTACTTC. This codes for CASSRWAGTGILEQYF.

At least ten counts were recorded for this clonotype. The V and J genes are TRBV5-1 and TRBJ2-3; D is unclear. Looked up from germline, CDR1 is SGHRS and CDR2 is YFSETQ. The CDR3 contains 14 residues. The germline V and J ends were trimmed by 0 bases and 0 bases, with 5 bases remaining between them. The CDR3 DNA follows: TGCGCCAGCAGCTTGGGACACAGCACAGATACGCAGTATTTT. It translates to CASSLGHSTDTQYF.

The chain combines TRBV28 with TRBJ1-1, with D unclear. Germline V gives CDR1 MDHEN, CDR2 SYDVKM. The V gene lost 3 bases and the J gene lost 1 base, with 12 bases spanning the gap. The CDR3 totals 15 residues. The CDR3 sequence is CASSFRGRQNTEAFF. The DNA for the CDR3 is TGTGCCAGCAGTTTTCGAGGACGTCAGAACACTGAAGCTTTCTTT.

The sample holds many counts of this clonotype. The CDR3 sequence is CASSPVRQRTYEQYF. CDR3 nucleotide sequence: TGTGCCAGCTCACCAGTCCGACAGCGCACCTACGAGCAGTACTTC. The rearrangement links TRBV18 to TRBJ2-7; D perhaps matches TRBD1 (5 bases). With 2 bases removed from V and 2 bases from J, the gap between germline ends came to 13 bases. CDR1 is KGHSH and CDR2 is LQKENI in the germline V gene. The CDR3 is 15 residues long. Full variable domain (missing parts from reference TRBV18 and TRBJ2-7): NAGVMQNPRHLVRRRGQEARLRCSPMKGHSHVYWYRQLPEEGLKFMVYLQKENIIDESGMPKERFSAEFPKEGPSILRIQQVVRGDSAAYFCASSPVRQRTYEQYFGPGTRLTVT.

This clonotype appeared many times. V gene TRBV7-8 combines with J gene TRBJ1-2, with 8 bases matching TRBD1. The J segment lost 0 bases and the V segment lost 4 bases, leaving 7 bases of the junction unmatched. The CDR3 sequence is 16 residues long. Germline lookup yields CDR1 SGHVS and CDR2 FQNEAQ. The CDR3 DNA sequence: TGTGCCAGCAGCTCGAACGACAGGGGAGCTAACTATGGCTACACCTTC. Protein sequence: CASSSNDRGANYGYTF.

Notes on this clonotype: The CDR3 ends on some other residue instead of the conserved phenylalanine or tryptophan, so this is likely a read error. This chain joins TRBV29-1 and TRBJ2-5; 11 bases fit TRBD1. CDR3 length: 13 residues. Trimming took 6 bases from V and 5 from J; bases not matched to a gene: 5. CDR1 is SQVTM and CDR2 is ANQGSEA in the germline V gene. CDR3 loop: CSVGQGAIETQYY. Here the CDR3 DNA reads TGCAGCGTCGGACAGGGGGCTATCGAGACCCAGTACTAC.

In its sample, this clonotype was seen many times. The genes are TRBV6-2 or TRBV6-3 and TRBJ2-7, with 14 bases identical to TRBD2. The CDR3 consists of 18 residues. Germline CDR1 is MNHEY and CDR2 is SVGEGT. V shed 4 bases and J 0 bases; nucleotides not matched to a gene: 8. The CDR3 is CASSSAGLAGAYSYEQYF. The CDR3 region has the DNA TGTGCCAGCAGTTCGGCGGGACTAGCGGGGGCCTACTCCTACGAGCAGTACTTC.

The chain couples TRBV28 to TRBJ2-7; 10 bases agree with TRBD1. The CDR3 is 15 amino acids. The germline V gene encodes CDR1 MDHEN and CDR2 SYDVKM. The junction had 6 bases not matched to a gene; V was cut back by 5 bases and J by 2 bases. The CDR3 region has the DNA TGTGCCAGCAGTAGGGACAGGGGACATACCTACGAGCAGTACTTC. It codes for CASSRDRGHTYEQYF.

This clonotype occurred many times. V and J are TRBV12-3 or TRBV12-4 and TRBJ2-1, with D maybe TRBD2 (7 bases). V lost 6 bases, J lost 4 bases, and 16 bases lay in between. This CDR3 is built from 15 residues. This chain's CDR3 is CASRPTRGAYNEQFF. The DNA for the CDR3 is TGTGCCAGCAGGCCCACCCGGGGGGCGTACAATGAGCAGTTCTTC.

This clonotype occurred many times. The J gene is TRBJ2-1, the V gene TRBV5-1, with a tentative D call TRBD2 (5 bases). CDR3 size: 15 residues. The V gene lost 2 bases and the J gene lost 9 bases, with 18 bases spanning the gap. Germline lookup yields CDR1 SGHRS and CDR2 YFSETQ. CDR3 nucleotide sequence: TGCGCCAGCAGCTTTCAGTCGGGGTCTGAGGGTGAGCAGTTCTTC. This gives the protein CASSFQSGSEGEQFF.

This clonotype came up many times. One end of the junction varies from germline; a read error may be responsible. The J gene is TRBJ2-7, the V gene TRBV27; 12 nucleotides agree with TRBD1. Germline V lookup: CDR1 MNHEY, CDR2 SMNVEV (reference sequence). CDR3 length: 13 amino acids. Here the CDR3 DNA reads TGTGCCAGCAGCCCGGGACAGGGGGCGCTTCCCCTGTTC. Its protein is CASSPGQGALPLF.

This chain uses TRBV10-3 with TRBJ2-3; 11 positions agree with TRBD1. Germline CDR1 reads ENHRY; CDR2 reads SYGVKD. V trimming: 9 bases; J trimming: 7 bases; junction bases outside the gene matches: 9. The CDR3 is 14 amino acids. This chain's CDR3 is CAIWPGQGVNTQYF. CDR3 DNA: TGTGCCATTTGGCCGGGACAGGGGGTGAATACGCAGTATTTT.

The chain recombines TRBV11-2 with TRBJ2-3, with D perhaps matching TRBD1 (6 bases). V lost 2 bases and J 0 bases, leaving 12 bases between the germline ends. Germline V gene data show CDR1 as SGHAT and CDR2 as FQNNGV. The CDR3 has 16 amino acids. The CDR3 sequence: CASSLRPGTSTDTQYF. For the CDR3, the DNA is TGTGCCAGCAGCTTAAGGCCAGGGACAAGCACAGATACGCAGTATTTT.

This clonotype came up many times. The chain recombines TRBV18 with TRBJ1-4, with 7 nucleotides matching TRBD1. Per germline, CDR1 KGHSH and CDR2 LQKENI. V shed 3 bases, J shed 7 bases, and the junction held 8 bases outside the gene matches. The CDR3 runs 15 residues. In DNA, the CDR3 is TGTGCCAGCTCACCCGTCCGGGACAGCCCTGAAAAACTGTTTTTT. Amino acid sequence: CASSPVRDSPEKLFF.

This clonotype was seen more than once but under ten times. The gene calls are TRBV29-1 and TRBJ1-2; maybe TRBD1 (5 bases). Trimming cost V 7 bases and J 5 bases, with 11 bases left between them. CDR1 and CDR2 from the germline V gene are SQVTM and ANQGSEA. The CDR3 extends over 11 amino acids. CDR3: CSADSYYGYTF. The CDR3 region has the DNA TGCAGCGCTGACAGCTATTATGGCTACACCTTC.

This clonotype was seen a few times. This chain uses TRBV5-1 with TRBJ1-2, with D possibly matching TRBD1 (6 bases). Germline V gives CDR1 SGHRS, CDR2 YFSETQ. The CDR3 totals 16 residues. The V gene lost 0 bases and the J gene lost 6 bases, with 18 bases spanning the gap. CDR3 loop: CASSLGAGASVNGYTF. DNA of the CDR3: TGCGCCAGCAGCTTGGGAGCAGGGGCCTCCGTGAATGGCTACACCTTC.

The V gene is TRBV18, the J gene TRBJ2-7, with 7 bases fitting TRBD2. With 8 bases clipped from V and 0 bases from J, the junction kept 10 bases outside the gene matches. Germline CDR1 KGHSH, CDR2 LQKENI. CDR3 length: 15 amino acids. The CDR3 DNA follows: TGTGCCAGCGAAGGTCCGAGCGGGATCTCCTACGAGCAGTACTTC. As protein: CASEGPSGISYEQYF.

In its sample, this clonotype was seen a few times. This sequence joins TRBV18 and TRBJ2-3; tentative D call: TRBD1 (6 bases). V was pared by 3 bases and J by 6 bases, with 10 bases between. The CDR3 is made up of 13 amino acids. Germline-derived CDR1 and CDR2 are KGHSH and LQKENI. CDR3 coding DNA: TGTGCCAGCTCACCCGGAGGACAGGATACGCAGTATTTT. Protein product: CASSPGGQDTQYF.

The chain combines TRBV18 with TRBJ2-3; D uncertain. CDR3 size: 15 residues. Germline V gene sequence: CDR1 KGHSH, CDR2 LQKENI. The V gene lost 3 bases and the J gene lost 0 bases, with 10 bases spanning the gap. For the CDR3, the DNA is TGTGCCAGCTCACCGACCCCCTCAAGCACAGATACGCAGTATTTT. Translating gives CASSPTPSSTDTQYF. Looking up the rest from reference TRBV18 and TRBJ2-3 gives the full variable domain: NAGVMQNPRHLVRRRGQEARLRCSPMKGHSHVYWYRQLPEEGLKFMVYLQKENIIDESGMPKERFSAEFPKEGPSILRIQQVVRGDSAAYFCASSPTPSSTDTQYFGPGTRLTVL.

This clonotype was seen ten or more times. V usage is TRBV11-2 and J usage is TRBJ2-3; 10 bases line up with TRBD2. Trimming took 5 bases from V and 5 from J; bases not matched to a gene: 7. CDR3 length: 15 amino acids. Germline assignment: CDR1 SGHAT and CDR2 FQNNGV. The CDR3 nucleotides are TGTGCCAGCAGCCGCAAGCGGGAGGGCAGAGATACGCAGTATTTT. It specifies CASSRKREGRDTQYF.

Only a few counts were recorded for this clonotype. The chain uses TRBV4-1 and TRBJ2-1; TRBD2 aligns across 10 bases. CDR3 size: 17 residues. The ends lost 1 base at V and 2 bases at J; junction bases unmatched: 5. The germline CDR1 and CDR2 sequences are MGHRA and YSYEKL. The CDR3 sequence is CASSQATSGATYNEQFF. The CDR3 DNA reads TGCGCCAGCAGCCAAGCAACTAGCGGGGCCACCTACAATGAGCAGTTCTTC.

This clonotype was counted many times. The chain employs TRBV7-2 and TRBJ2-7, with D perhaps TRBD1 (5 bases). CDR3 length equals 14 residues. Between the trimmed V and J ends, which lost 3 bases and 2 bases, there was a span of 11 bases. Germline V CDR1 and CDR2: SGHTA, FQGNSA. The CDR3 coding sequence is TGTGCCAGCAGCTTGAATAGGGGCCCCTACGAGCAGTACTTC. Amino acid sequence: CASSLNRGPYEQYF.